The 24 T cell receptor beta chains in this list originate from one sample, sequenced in a study of CXCR3-negative and CXCR3-positive naive CD8 T cells. Study-wide points: When CXCR3-positive naive cells were set against CXCR3-negative naive cells, the former had more hydrophobic TRB CDR3s.

These receptors' antigens are unknown. 5' RACE that incorporated UMI labels was used to prepare the TRB cDNA libraries. TCRdb reworked the 5' RACE reads into one entry per CDR3 protein, no DNA. The repertoire table contains 60,000 to 70,000 distinct CDR3 sequences. Sequencing input: naive CXCR3+ CD8+ T cells from blood. Subset in this sample: CD45RO-CCR7+CD27+CD95- naive CD8+ T cells expressing CXCR3 (TNR3+). The receptors originated from a human donor in good health. Some clones in this sample may be carry-over from other donors' samples.

The V gene is TRBV6-2 or TRBV6-3, the J gene TRBJ2-3; TCRdb lists TRBD1, though no DNA is available to test this call. This CDR3 region has 14 residues. Looked up from germline, CDR1 is MNHEY and CDR2 is SVGEGT. The CDR3 reads CASRPGDGSDTQYF.

The chain carries TRBV11-2 and TRBJ2-7; TCRdb proposes TRBD1, but this gene call is untestable without DNA. This CDR3 contains 14 residues. Germline V gene data show CDR1 as SGHAT and CDR2 as FQNNGV. CDR3 amino acids: CASSLEGKGYEQYF.

The chain combines TRBV4-1 with TRBJ1-1. The germline V gene has CDR1 MGHRA and CDR2 YSYEKL. The CDR3 contains 16 residues. The CDR3: CASSQEGRVGFTEAFF.

This sequence joins TRBV5-1 and TRBJ2-5; without DNA, the TCRdb call of TRBD2 cannot be checked. The CDR3 is 15 amino acids. Germline CDR1 SGHRS, CDR2 YFSETQ. CDR3: CASSFSGGPQETQYF. Complete variable domain (other parts from reference TRBV5-1 and TRBJ2-5): KAGVTQTPRYLIKTRGQQVTLSCSPISGHRSVSWYQQTPGQGLQFLFEYFSETQRNKGNFPGRFSGRQFSNSRSEMNVSTLELGDSALYLCASSFSGGPQETQYFGPGTRLLVL.

The V gene is TRBV7-9, the J gene TRBJ1-2. This CDR3 is 12 amino acids long. CDR1 is SEHNR, CDR2 FQNEAQ, per germline (reference sequence). This chain's CDR3 is CASSLETYGYTF.

The rearrangement joins TRBV7-7 to TRBJ2-7; TCRdb calls TRBD2, which cannot be checked without DNA. Germline loops: CDR1 SSHAT, CDR2 FNYEAQ (reference sequence). The CDR3 is 14 amino acids. The CDR3 here is CASSPSGTSYEQYF.

The V and J genes are TRBV14 and TRBJ2-1; the D call from TCRdb, TRBD2, cannot be confirmed without DNA. From germline, CDR1 is SGHDN and CDR2 FVKESK. The CDR3 runs 16 residues. The CDR3 reads CASSPRLAGGLNEQFF.

CDR3 sequence: CASNGAMNEQFF. This chain joins TRBV19 and TRBJ2-1; lacking DNA, the TRBD1 call made by TCRdb goes unchecked. This CDR3 contains 12 residues. Germline V gene lookup returns CDR1 LNHDA and CDR2 SQIVND (reference sequence).

CDR3 residues: CASSLGAGTGLYEQYF. V usage is TRBV7-2 and J usage is TRBJ2-7; TCRdb returns TRBD1, unconfirmable since there is no DNA. Per the germline V gene, CDR1 is SGHTA and CDR2 is FQGNSA. The CDR3 contains 16 residues.

The rearrangement links TRBV5-6 to TRBJ2-7; the D call from TCRdb, TRBD1, cannot be confirmed without DNA. This CDR3 contains 18 residues. Germline V CDR1 and CDR2: SGHDT, YYEEEE. CDR3 amino acids: CASSWSRGAGDWRHEQYF.

The rearrangement links TRBV24-1 to TRBJ2-3; with no DNA, the TCRdb D assignment of TRBD1 cannot be verified. The CDR3 covers 14 residues. Per germline, CDR1 KGHDR and CDR2 SFDVKD. The CDR3 here is CATSPGTGGDTQYF.

The chain links TRBV6-5 to TRBJ2-3; TCRdb returns TRBD1, unconfirmable since there is no DNA. The CDR3 consists of 17 residues. The germline gives CDR1 MNHEY, CDR2 SVGAGI. The CDR3 reads CASSYSPTGRDEDTQYF.

This rearrangement joins TRBV7-2 to TRBJ1-5; TCRdb's D call, TRBD1, is unchecked because there is no DNA. Germline CDR1 SGHTA, CDR2 FQGNSA. This CDR3 has 16 residues. This CDR3 is CASSLVAGGYNQPQHF.

The V gene is TRBV20-1, the J gene TRBJ2-5; without DNA, the TCRdb call of TRBD2 cannot be checked. This CDR3 is built from 17 residues. Germline-derived CDR1 and CDR2 are DFQATT and SNEGSKA (reference sequence). CDR3 residues: CSARDPLTLAGVETQYF.

V and J are TRBV21-1 and TRBJ2-5; the D call of TRBD1 rests on TCRdb alone, since no DNA is present to check it. TRBV21-1 constitutes a pseudogene. The CDR3 totals 15 residues. The chain's CDR3 is CASSKADRGQETQYF.

This clonotype is labeled medium-sized based on frequency. The J gene is TRBJ2-3, the V gene TRBV7-6; the D call from TCRdb, TRBD2, cannot be confirmed without DNA. Germline values: CDR1 SGHVS, CDR2 FNYEAQ. The CDR3 has 23 amino acids. The CDR3 sequence: CASSLRWGTSGGRAGTSTDTQYF.

The chain uses TRBV5-1 and TRBJ1-2. From germline, CDR1 is SGHRS and CDR2 YFSETQ. CDR3 length: 12 residues. This CDR3 is CASSFLGDGYTF. Filled out from reference TRBV5-1 and TRBJ1-2, the complete variable domain reads KAGVTQTPRYLIKTRGQQVTLSCSPISGHRSVSWYQQTPGQGLQFLFEYFSETQRNKGNFPGRFSGRQFSNSRSEMNVSTLELGDSALYLCASSFLGDGYTFGSGTRLTVV.

The J gene is TRBJ2-1, the V gene TRBV27; the TCRdb D gene call, TRBD2, has no DNA to confirm it. CDR3 length: 14 amino acids. Germline lookup yields CDR1 MNHEY and CDR2 SMNVEV (reference sequence). The CDR3 loop reads CASSLAGTYNEQFF.

This chain links TRBV27 with TRBJ2-7; there is no DNA to check the TCRdb D call of TRBD1. This CDR3 comprises 13 residues. Germline V gene data show CDR1 as MNHEY and CDR2 as SMNVEV (reference sequence). CDR3 protein: CASSSPPGSEQYF.

The chain combines TRBV4-2 with TRBJ1-1; the TCRdb D gene call, TRBD1, has no DNA to confirm it. Germline CDR1 LGHNA, CDR2 YNFKEQ. This CDR3 comprises 15 residues. Here the CDR3 reads CASSPQGPGNTEAFF.

The chain uses TRBV5-6 and TRBJ2-7. This CDR3 has 14 residues. Germline V CDR1 and CDR2: SGHDT, YYEEEE. The CDR3 loop reads CASSLGSPLYEQYF. The full variable domain, its missing parts supplied by reference TRBV5-6 and TRBJ2-7, is DAGVTQSPTHLIKTRGQQVTLRCSPKSGHDTVSWYQQALGQGPQFIFQYYEEEERQRGNFPDRFSGHQFPNYSSELNVNALLLGDSALYLCASSLGSPLYEQYFGPGTRLTVT.

The chain recombines TRBV5-1 with TRBJ2-4. The CDR3 length is 11 residues. Germline CDR1 reads SGHRS; CDR2 reads YFSETQ. The CDR3 sequence is CASSLGKIQYF.

The chain links TRBV4-1 to TRBJ1-6. The CDR3 sequence is 13 residues long. Germline-derived CDR1 and CDR2 are MGHRA and YSYEKL. The CDR3 loop reads CASSRAFLSPLHF.

V is TRBV2 and J is TRBJ2-1; TCRdb's D gene call, TRBD1, goes unchecked for lack of DNA. Germline CDR1 and CDR2: SNHLY and FYNNEI. The CDR3 is made up of 18 amino acids. CDR3: CASQGSGGPRSSYNEQFF.